This T cell receptor beta chain came from a study of T cells in Graves' hyperthyroidism and ophthalmopathy (dated by TCRdb to about 2019). In the study overall: Peripheral blood was sampled at the time of initial diagnosis, prior to any treatment. Thyroid tissue and blood T-cell repertoires from about six Graves' hyperthyroidism patients were also compared in the study. Prospective prediction of ophthalmopathy was tested in an independent validation cohort of approximately 19 hyperthyroidism patients and 15 to 17 patients who later progressed to ophthalmopathy. The paper describes TCR Vbeta CDR3 sequencing of about 140 peripheral blood samples, made up of 43 ophthalmopathy patients, approximately 73 hyperthyroidism patients and about 17 progressor patients. The approximately 90 discovery patients were randomly split 7:3 into training and test sets. After blood sampling, hyperthyroidism patients were treated with methimazole at a starting dose of 30 mg daily, and ophthalmopathy patients were treated with high-dose intravenous methylprednisolone. To identify TCR V-J signatures that set the groups apart, the researchers used a discovery cohort of about a hundred patients, made up of 43 with Graves' ophthalmopathy and approximately 57 with stable Graves' hyperthyroidism.

CDR3 length: 15 amino acids, cysteine to phenylalanine. Left in the record is the CDR3 DNA by itself, 45 bases read in frame from the first base. CDR1 and CDR2, per the germline V gene, are SGHTA and FQGNSA. Trimmed from V: 5 bases; trimmed from J: 6 bases; junction bases lacking a gene match: 9. Ten or more counts support this clonotype. Its specific antigen is unknown. Nothing much larger sits one base from this clone, and base qualities are not available. Stable Graves' hyperthyroidism was defined as the absence of progression to ophthalmopathy over 18 months of follow-up. The hyperthyroidism patients were between 18 and 65 years old and newly diagnosed, with a disease duration of less than 2 months. The study excluded patients with uncontrolled infections, other autoimmune diseases, pregnancy or lactation. Diagnoses were established on the basis of clinical symptoms, serum thyroxine and TRAb, thyroid ultrasound, and orbital computed tomography. PBMCs were isolated from more than 8 ml of fresh peripheral blood by Ficoll-Paque density gradient centrifugation. Trizol reagent was used to extract total RNA, and RNA quality was then checked on an Agilent 2100 Bioanalyzer.

Overall results and qualifications from the work: Ophthalmopathy was separated from stable hyperthyroidism by a 13 V-J signature model, with approximately 90% sensitivity and about 84% specificity obtained in cross-validation and 80%/75% obtained in testing. Most expanded thyroid clonotypes (frequency above 0.001) were also detected in blood, suggesting blood repertoires may reflect thyroid immune responses. In validation, progression to ophthalmopathy was predicted by the model with about 70% sensitivity and around 76% specificity, a median of approximately 7.1 months before onset. No statistical method was used to fix the sample size in advance, and group allocation was not hidden from the investigators.

The TCR beta CDR3 regions were amplified from RNA transcripts. The first round of RT-PCR for the TCR CDR3 was performed with the HTBI primer set and the Qiagen OneStep RT-PCR kit. A second multiplex PCR round built the libraries, followed by size selection and purification. Paired-end sequencing of the libraries was performed with 100 bp reads on an Illumina HiSeq2000. In the paper's pipeline: SOAPnuke was used to process the raw data, throwing out any read that contained adapters or uncalled bases, had a mean Phred below 15, or lacked an exact constant-primer or identifier match. High-quality paired reads were merged using COPE v1.2.5, and each unique nucleotide sequence was defined as a clonotype. MiTCR v1.1 was used to align clonotypes to the IMGT TRBV, TRBD and TRBJ reference segments. The analysis included only V-J combinations with a frequency above 0.0001, which together covered 99% to 99.2% of the repertoires. The TCS score was defined as F50 (clonal expansion) divided by E x V (chaos), with BLOSUM62-based TCRdist calculated between CDR3 peptides within each V-J. Welch's t-statistics and random forest reduced 514 V-J features to fewer than 15, which were used in a naive Bayes classifier (R e1071). The similarity between thyroid and blood repertoires was quantified using the Morisita-Horn index. Starting from the raw public reads, TCRdb applied fastp trimming at Q25, assembled clones with MiXCR and retained in-frame beta chains. Duplicate CDR3 protein sequences are folded into a single record with the most common DNA and genes. These V and J calls are TCRdb output, not the study's own analysis. The sample table records 600,000 to 800,000 distinct CDR3 sequences; roughly a third of these occur just once. The ten most abundant clones make up around 31% of the sample.

The material sequenced was blood. The chain is made from TRBV7-2 and TRBJ1-5; 8 middle bases align to TRBD1. The sequence came from a woman between 40 and 50 years old with Graves' hyperthyroidism. The DNA sequence reads TGTGCCAGCAGCCCATCCTGGACAGGGCGTCAGCCCCAGCATTTT. Its protein is CASSPSWTGRQPQHF.